The sequence of this T cell receptor beta chain was determined in a study of blood T cell repertoires in COVID-19. This CDR3 comprises 14 residues. V shed 2 bases and J 2 bases; nucleotides not matched to a gene: 5. Per germline, CDR1 GTSNPN and CDR2 SVGIG (reference sequence). Using immunoSEQ multiplex PCR, the repertoire was profiled, and TCRdb retains in-frame clones only, with some absent. The data show nearly 70,000 clones, 90% to 95% seen once. Sequencing was performed on peripheral blood. The gene calls are TRBV30 and TRBJ2-5, with 7 bases lining up with TRBD1. The TCR comes from a man in his forties with COVID-19, enrolled during active disease. CDR3 loop: CAWSRGQAQETQYF. The CDR3 DNA is TGTGCCTGGAGTCGCGGACAGGCACAAGAGACCCAGTACTTC.